The 27 T cell receptor beta chains below all came from one sample that was sequenced in a study of cytomegalovirus exposure and HLA in healthy donors. A multiplex PCR was run with 60 Vbeta primers and 13 Jbeta primers. Sequenced by immunoSEQ multiplex PCR; TCRdb stores in-frame clones only, minus some. Of roughly 190,000 clones in the sample, almost 75% were seen once. The sample comprised PBMCs. The receptor set was obtained from a woman aged 25 to 39 in good health and CMV-seropositive.

The rearrangement links TRBV2 to TRBJ2-7; TRBD2 matches 8 bases. CDR1 and CDR2 from the germline V gene are SNHLY and FYNNEI. The CDR3 extends over 14 amino acids. Trimming cost V 6 bases and J 5 bases; bases outside gene matches: 9. The CDR3 is CASRSGGSKNEQYF. For the CDR3, the DNA is TGTGCCAGCAGGTCGGGGGGGTCCAAGAACGAGCAGTACTTC.

This clone was counted once. The chain carries TRBV7-9 and TRBJ2-7; no clear D. V was shortened by 5 bases and J by 2 bases, with 4 bases between the two germline ends. The germline CDR1 and CDR2 sequences are SEHNR and FQNEAQ (reference sequence). The CDR3 has 11 residues. Here the CDR3 reads CASSETYEQYF. The CDR3 region has the DNA TGTGCCAGCAGCGAGACCTACGAGCAGTACTTC. Combining the CDR3 with reference TRBV7-9 and TRBJ2-7 gives the whole variable domain DTGVSQNPRHKITKRGQNVTFRCDPISEHNRLYWYRQTLGQGPEFLTYFQNEAQLEKSRLLSDRFSAERPKGSFSTLEIQRTEQGDSAMYLCASSETYEQYFGPGTRLTVT.

The chain couples TRBV19 to TRBJ2-1; 8 bases align to TRBD1. CDR1 and CDR2 (germline): LNHDA, SQIVND (reference sequence). With V trimmed by 1 base and J by 3 bases, 5 bases remained unmatched. This CDR3 region has 16 residues. The CDR3 DNA is TGTGCCAGTAGTATAGGGGGGACAGGTTACTACAATGAGCAGTTCTTC. Its translation is CASSIGGTGYYNEQFF.

The chain uses TRBV7-2 and TRBJ2-2; 12 bases agree with TRBD2. This CDR3 region has 16 residues. The V and J ends lost 4 bases and 8 bases, in that order; junction bases with no gene match: 8. Germline CDR1 SGHTA, CDR2 FQGNSA. The DNA for the CDR3 is TGTGCCAGCAGCTCCTCTAGCGGGAGGGCCTTTGGGGAGCTGTTTTTT. Translated, it gives CASSSSSGRAFGELFF.

The J gene is TRBJ1-6, the V gene TRBV27; D is perhaps TRBD1 (6 bases). This CDR3 region has 14 residues. The germline V gene has CDR1 MNHEY and CDR2 SMNVEV (reference sequence). V lost 8 bases, J lost 6 bases, and 14 bases lay in between. The CDR3 spells CASGGGSFNSPLHF. CDR3 bases: TGTGCCAGCGGGGGGGGCAGCTTTAATTCACCCCTCCACTTT.

The V and J genes are TRBV7-2 and TRBJ2-7; tentatively, D is TRBD2 (5 bases). Looked up from germline, CDR1 is SGHTA and CDR2 is FQGNSA. The CDR3 loop spans 15 amino acids. V lost 5 bases and J lost 0, with 14 bases in between. Here the CDR3 reads CASSPGRRSSYEQYF. In nucleotides, the CDR3 is TGTGCCAGCAGCCCCGGACGGAGGAGCTCCTACGAGCAGTACTTC.

Only a few counts were recorded for this clone. The V call is TRBV29-1, the J call TRBJ1-2; tentative D call: TRBD1 (5 bases). This CDR3 contains 14 residues. The V gene's germline CDR1 is SQVTM and CDR2 ANQGSEA. V lost 0 bases and J lost 7, with 15 bases in between. The CDR3 loop reads CSVEDGQGSSGYTF. In DNA form, the CDR3 reads TGCAGCGTTGAAGATGGGCAGGGCAGTAGTGGCTACACCTTC.

The chain has TRBV7-6 and TRBJ1-3; 7 nucleotides match TRBD1. V dropped 5 bases and J dropped 3; count of bases not matched to a gene: 13. Germline loops: CDR1 SGHVS, CDR2 FNYEAQ. The CDR3 length is 17 residues. CDR3 nucleotide sequence: TGTGCCAGCAGCACCCCACAAGACAGGGTGGTTGGAAACACCATATATTTT. This encodes CASSTPQDRVVGNTIYF.

V gene TRBV28 combines with J gene TRBJ2-2; maybe TRBD2 (5 bases). The CDR3 covers 15 residues. Trimming shortened V by 2 bases and J by 3 bases, and 10 bases separated the two germline ends. The V gene's germline CDR1 is MDHEN and CDR2 SYDVKM. CDR3 in amino acids: CASSLRLADTGELFF. The CDR3 bases are TGTGCCAGCAGTTTACGGCTAGCTGACACCGGGGAGCTGTTTTTT. The variable domain in full, completed from reference TRBV28 and TRBJ2-2, reads DVKVTQSSRYLVKRTGEKVFLECVQDMDHENMFWYRQDPGLGLRLIYFSYDVKMKEKGDIPEGYSVSREKKERFSLILESASTNQTSMYLCASSLRLADTGELFFGEGSRLTVL.

This chain joins TRBV5-1 and TRBJ2-7, with 10 bases matching TRBD2. Germline-derived CDR1 and CDR2 are SGHRS and YFSETQ. This CDR3 is built from 15 residues. J gave up 3 bases and V 2 bases, and 5 bases lay outside the gene matches. The CDR3 sequence is CASSFGTSDLYEQYF. The CDR3 DNA reads TGCGCCAGCAGCTTTGGGACTAGCGATCTCTACGAGCAGTACTTC.

V usage is TRBV11-2 and J usage is TRBJ2-7; 7 bases are a match to TRBD2. The V and J ends lost 5 bases and 2 bases, in that order; junction bases with no gene match: 9. Germline values: CDR1 SGHAT, CDR2 FQNNGV. The CDR3 covers 15 residues. The chain's CDR3 is CASSTLNRGAYEQYF. The DNA of the CDR3 is TGTGCCAGCAGCACCCTCAACCGGGGGGCCTACGAGCAGTACTTC.

The chain carries TRBV6-6 and TRBJ2-7; 12 nucleotides match TRBD2. The CDR3 spans 14 residues. Per germline, CDR1 MNHNY and CDR2 SVGAGI (reference sequence). With V trimmed by 10 bases and J by 3 bases, 7 bases remained unmatched. The DNA for the CDR3 is TGTGCCACCCACTCGACTAGCGGGAGCTACGAGCAGTACTTC. It codes for CATHSTSGSYEQYF.

This clone was picked up many times. The V gene is TRBV23-1, the J gene TRBJ1-1; D is undetermined. TRBV23-1 is known as an ORF, though its function is uncertain. V lost 2 bases to trimming and J lost 0 bases, with 7 bases between them. The CDR3 has 14 residues. The CDR3 DNA follows: TGCGCCAGCAGTCAACCAGGCTTGAACACTGAAGCTTTCTTT. The encoded protein is CASSQPGLNTEAFF.

The chain couples TRBV28 to TRBJ2-1; maybe TRBD1 (6 bases). In germline, CDR1 is MDHEN, CDR2 SYDVKM. Trimming removed 6 bases at V and 12 bases at J, with 12 bases between. There are 11 residues in the CDR3. CDR3 in DNA: TGTGCCAGCAGCACAAGGGGGAGGCAGTTCTTC. Protein product: CASSTRGRQFF.

The chain employs TRBV11-2 and TRBJ2-3; 8 bases map to TRBD2. The V segment lost 5 bases and the J segment 2 bases; nucleotides outside the gene matches: 3. Germline V lookup: CDR1 SGHAT, CDR2 FQNNGV. There are 14 residues in the CDR3. CDR3 bases: TGTGCCAGCAGCCTCGGACTAGCCACAGATACGCAGTATTTT. Encoded protein: CASSLGLATDTQYF.

This clone was counted a few times. Here the CDR3 reads CASSDEGRPYEQYF. The CDR3 DNA reads TGTGCCAGCAGTGATGAGGGCAGACCCTACGAGCAGTACTTC. The V gene is TRBV6-1, the J gene TRBJ2-7, with D tentatively TRBD2 (5 bases). Germline CDR1 is MNHNS and CDR2 is SASEGT. V was shortened by 3 bases and J by 2 bases, with 11 bases between the two germline ends. This CDR3 is built from 14 residues.

This sequence joins TRBV4-2 and TRBJ1-5; TRBD1 matches 12 bases. Germline loops: CDR1 LGHNA, CDR2 YNFKEQ. J gave up 7 bases and V 2 bases, and 6 bases lay outside the gene matches. The CDR3 totals 16 residues. The CDR3 DNA follows: TGTGCCAGCAGCCAAACCGGGACAGGGGGCAGGCAGCCCCAGCATTTT. Translating gives CASSQTGTGGRQPQHF.

This chain joins TRBV5-4 and TRBJ2-1, with D perhaps matching TRBD1 (10 bases). The germline gives CDR1 SGHNT, CDR2 YYREEE (reference sequence). The CDR3 has 17 amino acids. V lost 6 bases and J lost 8, with 27 bases in between. The DNA for the CDR3 is TGTGCCAGCACTGGACAGGGGGGTTCGCGGGAGGGCTATGAGCAGTTCTTC. This codes for CASTGQGGSREGYEQFF.

The V gene is TRBV28, the J gene TRBJ2-5, with 8 bases fitting TRBD2. J gave up 5 bases and V 7 bases, and 12 bases lay outside the gene matches. The CDR3 runs 15 residues. The germline gives CDR1 MDHEN, CDR2 SYDVKM. The CDR3 nucleotides read TGTGCCAGCACTACCGGGACTAGATATCCCGAGACCCAGTACTTC. Translated: CASTTGTRYPETQYF.

This clone was counted between two and nine times. V gene TRBV18 combines with J gene TRBJ2-7; the match to TRBD2 covers 9 bases. Germline V gene sequence: CDR1 KGHSH, CDR2 LQKENI. The V segment lost 4 bases and the J segment 6 bases; nucleotides outside the gene matches: 10. This CDR3 contains 15 residues. CDR3 DNA: TGTGCCAGCTCACTATATAGCGGGAGTCGGGGCGAGCAGTACTTC. Translation gives CASSLYSGSRGEQYF.

The CDR3 DNA reads as TGTGCCAGCAGCGGGGGACTAGCGGGAAACGCCGGGGGCCTAAATGAGCAGTTCTTC. It yields the protein CASSGGLAGNAGGLNEQFF. V usage is TRBV9 and J usage is TRBJ2-1; the match to TRBD2 covers 13 bases. With V trimmed by 3 bases and J by 7 bases, 16 bases remained unmatched. This CDR3 has 19 residues. The V gene's germline CDR1 is SGDLS and CDR2 YYNGEE.

The rearrangement uses TRBV6-6 and TRBJ1-2; TRBD1 matches at 7 bases. The CDR3 is 13 residues long. V shed 7 bases and J 2 bases; nucleotides not matched to a gene: 4. Per the germline V gene, CDR1 is MNHNY and CDR2 is SVGAGI (reference sequence). CDR3 loop: CASTGTANYGYTF. In DNA, the CDR3 is TGTGCCAGCACAGGGACAGCCAACTATGGCTACACCTTC.

This clone was observed a few times. The rearrangement uses TRBV6-1 and TRBJ2-1, with TRBD2 matching 7 bases. CDR3 length equals 19 residues. Losses at the gene ends were 1 base for V and 7 bases for J; bases not matched to a gene: 19. CDR1 is MNHNS and CDR2 is SASEGT in the germline V gene. The CDR3 spells CASSEGFEEWGGSPNEQFF. CDR3 in DNA: TGTGCCAGCAGTGAAGGGTTCGAGGAGTGGGGCGGGAGCCCAAATGAGCAGTTCTTC.

The chain combines TRBV7-9 with TRBJ2-4; 8 bases are shared with TRBD2. Germline CDR1 SEHNR, CDR2 FQNEAQ (reference sequence). There are 18 residues in the CDR3. Trimming removed 2 bases from V and 8 bases from J; junction bases left unmatched: 17. CDR3 region: CASSLLGIAGTRWDIQYF. CDR3 sequence (DNA): TGTGCCAGCAGCTTACTGGGAATAGCGGGAACTCGATGGGACATTCAGTACTTC.

The chain has TRBV6-5 and TRBJ1-3; 10 nucleotides line up with TRBD1. Germline V gene lookup returns CDR1 MNHEY and CDR2 SVGAGI. The J segment lost 3 bases and the V segment lost 1 base, leaving 0 bases of the junction unmatched. This CDR3 spans 15 amino acids. Written as DNA, the CDR3 is TGTGCCAGCAGTTACTGGACAGGGGGTGGAAACACCATATATTTT. This gives the protein CASSYWTGGGNTIYF.

The J gene is TRBJ2-5, the V gene TRBV28, with 9 nucleotides matching TRBD2. The assigned J gene may be wrong: the sequence end matches TRBJ2-7 better. The CDR3 has 13 amino acids. Per the germline V gene, CDR1 is MDHEN and CDR2 is SYDVKM. CDR3 sequence: CASVAGGPYEQYF. CDR3 in DNA: TGTGCCAGCGTGGCGGGAGGGCCATACGAGCAGTACTTC.

The chain has TRBV5-1 and TRBJ2-5; 10 bases line up with TRBD2. V shed 0 bases and J 4 bases; nucleotides not matched to a gene: 12. CDR3 length: 18 residues. Germline V gives CDR1 SGHRS, CDR2 YFSETQ. The chain's CDR3 is CASSLALAGIAWGETQYF. CDR3 coding DNA: TGCGCCAGCAGCTTGGCACTAGCGGGAATCGCGTGGGGAGAGACCCAGTACTTC.